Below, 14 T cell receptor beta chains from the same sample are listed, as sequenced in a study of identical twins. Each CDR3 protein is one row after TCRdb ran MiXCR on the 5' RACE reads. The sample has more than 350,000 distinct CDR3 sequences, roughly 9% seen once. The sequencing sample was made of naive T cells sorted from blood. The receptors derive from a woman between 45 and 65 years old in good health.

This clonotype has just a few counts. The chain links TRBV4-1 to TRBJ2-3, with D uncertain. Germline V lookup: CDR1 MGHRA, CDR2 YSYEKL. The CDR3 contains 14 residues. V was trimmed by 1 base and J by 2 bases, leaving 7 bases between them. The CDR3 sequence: CASSQVRSTDTQYF. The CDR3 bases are TGCGCCAGCAGCCAAGTTAGATCCACAGATACGCAGTATTTT.

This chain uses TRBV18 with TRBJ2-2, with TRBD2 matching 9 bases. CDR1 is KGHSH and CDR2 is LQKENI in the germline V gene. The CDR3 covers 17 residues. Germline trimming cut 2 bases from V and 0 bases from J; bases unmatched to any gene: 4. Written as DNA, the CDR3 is TGTGCCAGCTCACCAGGCGCTAGCGGGGCGAACACCGGGGAGCTGTTTTTT. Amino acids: CASSPGASGANTGELFF.

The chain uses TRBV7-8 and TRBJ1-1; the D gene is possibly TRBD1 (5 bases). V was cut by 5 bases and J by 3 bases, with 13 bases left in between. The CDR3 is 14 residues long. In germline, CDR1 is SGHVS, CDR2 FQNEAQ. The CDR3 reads CASSQGGAYTEAFF. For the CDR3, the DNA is TGTGCCAGCAGCCAAGGCGGGGCGTACACTGAAGCTTTCTTT.

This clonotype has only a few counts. CDR3 sequence: CAIQSLLIRGNEQFF. The CDR3 DNA is TGTGCCATCCAGAGCTTACTAATCCGAGGCAATGAGCAGTTCTTC. V usage is TRBV12-3 or TRBV12-4 and J usage is TRBJ2-1; D is unclear. The CDR3 runs 15 residues. V was shortened by 10 bases and J by 6 bases, with 22 bases between the two germline ends.

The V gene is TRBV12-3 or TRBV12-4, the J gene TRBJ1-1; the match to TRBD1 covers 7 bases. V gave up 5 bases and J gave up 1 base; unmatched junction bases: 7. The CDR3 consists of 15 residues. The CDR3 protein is CASSKTGVGNTEAFF. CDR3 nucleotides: TGTGCCAGCAGTAAAACAGGGGTCGGGAACACTGAAGCTTTCTTT.

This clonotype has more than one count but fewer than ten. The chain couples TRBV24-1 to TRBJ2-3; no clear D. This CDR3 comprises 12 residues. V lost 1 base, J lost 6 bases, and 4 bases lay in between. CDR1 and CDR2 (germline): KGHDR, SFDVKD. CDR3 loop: CATSDFGDTQYF. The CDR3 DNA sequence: TGTGCCACCAGTGATTTCGGGGATACGCAGTATTTT.

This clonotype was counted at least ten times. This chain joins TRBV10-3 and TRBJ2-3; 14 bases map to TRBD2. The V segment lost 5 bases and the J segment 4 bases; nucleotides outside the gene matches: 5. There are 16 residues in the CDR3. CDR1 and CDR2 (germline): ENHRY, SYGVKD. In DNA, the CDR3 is TGTGCCATCAGTCGCGGACTAGCGGGAGGCCCAGATACGCAGTATTTT. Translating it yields CAISRGLAGGPDTQYF.

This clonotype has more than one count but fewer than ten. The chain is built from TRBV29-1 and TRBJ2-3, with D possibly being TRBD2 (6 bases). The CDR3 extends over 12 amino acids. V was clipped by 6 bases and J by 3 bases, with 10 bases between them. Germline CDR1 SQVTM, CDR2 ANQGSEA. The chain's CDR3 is CSVNLATDTQYF. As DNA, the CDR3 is TGCAGCGTCAACCTAGCGACAGATACGCAGTATTTT.

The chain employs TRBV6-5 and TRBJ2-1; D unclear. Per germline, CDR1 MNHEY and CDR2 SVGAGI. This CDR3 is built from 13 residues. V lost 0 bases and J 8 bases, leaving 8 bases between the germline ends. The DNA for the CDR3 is TGTGCCAGCAGTTACTCCCCCCGGGATGAGCAGTTCTTC. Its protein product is CASSYSPRDEQFF.

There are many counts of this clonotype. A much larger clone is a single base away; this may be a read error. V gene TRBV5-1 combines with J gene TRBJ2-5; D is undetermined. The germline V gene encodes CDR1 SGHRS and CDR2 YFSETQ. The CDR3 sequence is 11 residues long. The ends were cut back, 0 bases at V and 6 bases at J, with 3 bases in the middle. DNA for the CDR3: TGCGCCAGCAGCTTGGAAAAGACCCAGTACTTC. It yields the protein CASSLEKTQYF.

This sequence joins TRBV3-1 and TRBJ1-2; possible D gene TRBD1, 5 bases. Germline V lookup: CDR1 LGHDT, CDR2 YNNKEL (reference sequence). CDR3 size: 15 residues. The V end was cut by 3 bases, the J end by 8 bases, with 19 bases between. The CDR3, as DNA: TGTGCCAGCAGCCAGCAAGGGACCCCCGGGGGAGGCTACACCTTC. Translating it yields CASSQQGTPGGGYTF.

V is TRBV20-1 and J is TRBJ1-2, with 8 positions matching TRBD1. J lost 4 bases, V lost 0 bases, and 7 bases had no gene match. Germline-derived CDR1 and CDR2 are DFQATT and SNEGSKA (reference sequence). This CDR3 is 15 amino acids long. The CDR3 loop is CSAREGTGFLYGYTF. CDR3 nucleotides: TGCAGTGCTAGAGAGGGGACAGGCTTTCTCTATGGCTACACCTTC.

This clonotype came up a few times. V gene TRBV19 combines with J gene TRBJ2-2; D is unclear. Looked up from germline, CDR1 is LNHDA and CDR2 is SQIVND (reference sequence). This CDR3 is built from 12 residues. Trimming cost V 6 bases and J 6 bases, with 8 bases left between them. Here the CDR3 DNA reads TGTGCCAGTAGCCACTACCCCGGGGAGCTGTTTTTT. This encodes CASSHYPGELFF.

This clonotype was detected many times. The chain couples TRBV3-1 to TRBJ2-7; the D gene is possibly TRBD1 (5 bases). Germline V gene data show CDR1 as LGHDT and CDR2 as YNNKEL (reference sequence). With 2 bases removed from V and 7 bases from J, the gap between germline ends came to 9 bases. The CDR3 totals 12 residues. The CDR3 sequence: CASSQSQAEQYF. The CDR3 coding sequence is TGTGCCAGCAGCCAATCACAGGCTGAGCAGTACTTC.